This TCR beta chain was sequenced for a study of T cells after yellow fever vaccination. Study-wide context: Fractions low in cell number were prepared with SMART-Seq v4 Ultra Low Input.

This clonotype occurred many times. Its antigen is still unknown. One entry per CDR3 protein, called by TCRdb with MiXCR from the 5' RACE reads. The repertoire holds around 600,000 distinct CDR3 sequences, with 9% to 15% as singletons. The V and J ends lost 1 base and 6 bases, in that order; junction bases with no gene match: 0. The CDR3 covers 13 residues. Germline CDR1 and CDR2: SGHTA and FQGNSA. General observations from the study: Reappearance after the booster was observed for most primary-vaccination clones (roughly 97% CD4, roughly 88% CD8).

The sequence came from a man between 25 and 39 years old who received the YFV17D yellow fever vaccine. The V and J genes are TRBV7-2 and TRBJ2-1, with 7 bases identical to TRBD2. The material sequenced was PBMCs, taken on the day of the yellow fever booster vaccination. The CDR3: CASSLGTSNEQFF. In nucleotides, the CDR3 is TGTGCCAGCAGCTTAGGGACTAGCAATGAGCAGTTCTTC.